These 27 T cell receptor beta chains were sequenced from one sample in a study of CD8 T cells in Susac syndrome. RNA, at about 0.45 to 1 ug, was reverse transcribed with random hexamers. TCRdb passed the immunoSEQ multiplex PCR reads through MiXCR, listing each CDR3 protein once. The sample consists of just over 150,000 distinct CDR3 sequences, nearly 97% of them appearing once. Input material: CD8+ T cells from PBMCs. The receptors come from a human donor with multiple sclerosis.

The rearrangement uses TRBV4-2 and TRBJ2-5, with D maybe TRBD1 (5 bases). Germline loops: CDR1 LGHNA, CDR2 YNFKEQ. This CDR3 has 13 amino acids. Deletions cut 4 bases from V and 5 bases from J, with 11 bases between. The CDR3 nucleotides read TGTGCCAGCAGCCCCGGACAATCGGAGACCCAGTACTTC. Translated, it gives CASSPGQSETQYF.

This clonotype came up once. The chain joins TRBV18 to TRBJ2-7; no firm D call. Germline V gives CDR1 KGHSH, CDR2 LQKENI. V dropped 3 bases and J dropped 5 bases, with 11 bases sitting between them. This CDR3 has 13 residues. CDR3 nucleotides: TGTGCCAGCTCACCGGGCAGTTATAACGAGCAGTACGTC. It yields the protein CASSPGSYNEQYV.

V gene TRBV11-2 combines with J gene TRBJ1-1; TRBD1 might be the D (6 bases). V lost 1 base, J lost 6 bases, and 15 bases lay in between. Looked up from germline, CDR1 is SGHAT and CDR2 is FQNNGV. The CDR3 consists of 15 residues. DNA of the CDR3: TGTGCCAGCAGCTTAGTTGGGGGGCCCGGGGCTGAAGCTTTCTTT. Protein sequence: CASSLVGGPGAEAFF.

This rearrangement joins TRBV30 to TRBJ1-5; D ambiguous. V dropped 1 base and J dropped 5 bases, with 15 bases sitting between them. The CDR3 has 15 residues. CDR1 and CDR2 (germline): GTSNPN, SVGIG (reference sequence). The CDR3 DNA follows: TGTGCCTGGAGTGCGTTCACGGGGAGAGATCAGCCCCAGCATTTT. Encoded protein: CAWSAFTGRDQPQHF.

This chain joins TRBV7-9 and TRBJ2-3, with TRBD2 matching over 7 bases. The germline V gene encodes CDR1 SEHNR and CDR2 FQNEAQ (reference sequence). V lost 6 bases to trimming and J lost 8 bases; unmatched junction nucleotides: 14. There are 15 residues in the CDR3. CDR3 sequence: CASSSTGLGARTQYF. CDR3 DNA sequence: TGTGCCAGCAGTTCCACCGGACTAGGGGCACGTACGCAGTATTTT.

The V gene is TRBV20-1, the J gene TRBJ1-4; D is undetermined. The CDR3 is 15 amino acids. Germline V lookup: CDR1 DFQATT, CDR2 SNEGSKA (reference sequence). V was trimmed by 0 bases and J by 7 bases, leaving 15 bases between them. CDR3 residues: CSARDPSLLGEKLFF. CDR3 nucleotide sequence: TGCAGTGCTAGAGATCCCAGTCTACTCGGTGAAAAACTGTTTTTT.

The chain recombines TRBV4-2 with TRBJ2-2; D is perhaps TRBD1 or TRBD2 (7 bases each). Germline values: CDR1 LGHNA, CDR2 YNFKEQ. V lost 1 base, J lost 0 bases, and 15 bases lay in between. The CDR3 contains 18 residues. In DNA, the CDR3 is TGTGCCAGCAGCCAAGTAGGGGGGGACAGTGCGAACACCGGGGAGCTGTTTTTT. This codes for CASSQVGGDSANTGELFF.

The chain employs TRBV20-1 and TRBJ1-2; D gene uncertain. The germline V and J ends were trimmed by 3 bases and 4 bases, with 15 bases remaining between them. In germline, CDR1 is DFQATT, CDR2 SNEGSKA (reference sequence). This CDR3 has 14 residues. The CDR3 spells CSASVPLQRYGYTF. The DNA for the CDR3 is TGCAGTGCTAGTGTCCCTCTTCAGCGCTATGGCTACACCTTC.

The chain is built from TRBV6-5 and TRBJ1-6; 7 positions match TRBD1. The V gene's germline CDR1 is MNHEY and CDR2 SVGAGI. Germline trimming cut 3 bases from V and 4 bases from J; bases unmatched to any gene: 9. The CDR3 extends over 17 amino acids. CDR3 bases: TGTGCCAGCAGTTATTCCCCCGGGACAGCGTATAATTCACCCCTCCACTTT. Translation gives CASSYSPGTAYNSPLHF.

CDR3 amino acids: CAWSAGTGRTTYEQYF. CDR3 DNA: TGTGCCTGGAGTGCCGGGACAGGGCGGACCACCTACGAGCAGTACTTC. V usage is TRBV30 and J usage is TRBJ2-7; TRBD1 matches 9 bases. The ends lost 1 base at V and 2 bases at J; junction bases unmatched: 9. Looked up from germline, CDR1 is GTSNPN and CDR2 is SVGIG (reference sequence). The CDR3 extends over 16 amino acids. Drawing the rest from reference TRBV30 and TRBJ2-7, the complete variable domain is SQTIHQWPATLVQPVGSPLSLECTVEGTSNPNLYWYRQAAGRGLQLLFYSVGIGQISSEVPQNLSASRPQDRQFILSSKKLLLSDSGFYLCAWSAGTGRTTYEQYFGPGTRLTVT.

The table lists this clonotype with a count of one. The rearrangement uses TRBV7-9 and TRBJ2-7; weak D call: TRBD1 (6 bases). Trimming took off 5 bases at V and 3 bases at J, with 20 bases between the two ends. CDR3 size: 16 residues. The germline V gene encodes CDR1 SEHNR and CDR2 FQNEAQ (reference sequence). CDR3 protein: CASSPTDTSGVYEQYV. DNA for the CDR3: TGTGCCAGCAGCCCCACAGACACCTCAGGGGTCTACGAGCAGTACGTC.

This sequence joins TRBV7-9 and TRBJ2-5; D is unclear. This CDR3 comprises 15 residues. V lost 1 base and J 3 bases, leaving 12 bases between the germline ends. Germline CDR1 and CDR2: SEHNR and FQNEAQ (reference sequence). CDR3 loop: CASSLGFNLEETQYF. The CDR3 coding sequence is TGTGCCAGCAGCTTAGGATTCAACCTGGAAGAGACCCAGTACTTC.

CDR3 amino acids: CATSRDKGDGYGYTF. The CDR3 nucleotides are TGTGCCACCAGCAGAGATAAAGGGGACGGCTATGGCTACACCTTC. The chain employs TRBV15 and TRBJ1-2, with D perhaps TRBD1 (5 bases). V was clipped by 0 bases and J by 4 bases, with 12 bases between them. Germline CDR1 LNHNV, CDR2 YYDKDF (reference sequence). The CDR3 consists of 15 residues.

Here the CDR3 DNA reads TGTGCCAGCAGCCGGGAAGGGGACACCAAGCCCTACGAGCAGTACTTC. Its translation: CASSREGDTKPYEQYF. This chain joins TRBV7-9 and TRBJ2-7; possibly TRBD1 for D (6 bases). V lost 5 bases and J 2 bases, leaving 19 bases between the germline ends. Germline loops: CDR1 SEHNR, CDR2 FQNEAQ (reference sequence). The CDR3 covers 16 residues.

V and J are TRBV5-6 and TRBJ1-5; D is perhaps TRBD1 (6 bases). Germline CDR1 reads SGHDT; CDR2 reads YYEEEE. V lost 1 base and J 0 bases, leaving 14 bases between the germline ends. This CDR3 is 17 amino acids long. The DNA of the CDR3 is TGTGCCAGCAGCTTGTTTCAGGGGCCGTATAGCAATCAGCCCCAGCATTTT. Protein: CASSLFQGPYSNQPQHF.

The chain combines TRBV7-6 with TRBJ2-4; D is possibly TRBD1 (6 bases). The CDR3 loop spans 17 amino acids. V lost 1 base to trimming and J lost 1 base, with 14 bases between them. CDR1 SGHVS and CDR2 FNYEAQ come from the germline V gene. The CDR3: CASSLGRRGSAKNIQYF. CDR3 sequence (DNA): TGTGCCAGCAGCTTAGGTCGCAGGGGTTCCGCCAAAAACATTCAGTACTTC. The full variable domain, its missing parts supplied by reference TRBV7-6 and TRBJ2-4, is GAGVSQSPRYKVTKRGQDVALRCDPISGHVSLYWYRQALGQGPEFLTYFNYEAQQDKSGLPNDRFSAERPEGSISTLTIQRTEQRDSAMYRCASSLGRRGSAKNIQYFGAGTRLSVL.

The V and J genes are TRBV20-1 and TRBJ2-1; unclear D gene. Per the germline V gene, CDR1 is DFQATT and CDR2 is SNEGSKA (reference sequence). Trimming took off 1 base at V and 0 bases at J, with 16 bases between the two ends. The CDR3 sequence is 17 residues long. CDR3 nucleotide sequence: TGCAGTGCTAGAGCGATCCGAGACTGGGACTCCTACAATGAGCAGTTCTTC. Translated: CSARAIRDWDSYNEQFF.

The chain links TRBV5-4 to TRBJ2-5, with D maybe TRBD2 (6 bases). V was pared by 3 bases and J by 5 bases, with 14 bases between. The CDR3 has 14 amino acids. Germline lookup yields CDR1 SGHNT and CDR2 YYREEE (reference sequence). The CDR3 loop reads CASSYILEGETQYF. The DNA of the CDR3 is TGTGCCAGCAGCTACATCCTGGAGGGCGAGACCCAGTACTTC.

J is TRBJ2-5 and V is TRBV13; D is possibly TRBD1 (5 bases). Germline V gene lookup returns CDR1 PRHDT and CDR2 FYEKMQ (reference sequence). The CDR3 covers 11 residues. The V end lost 2 bases, the J end lost 8 bases, and 6 bases lay between the germline ends. The CDR3 sequence is CASSLQGTQYF. CDR3 in DNA: TGTGCCAGCAGCTTACAGGGAACCCAGTACTTC.

The V call is TRBV7-8, the J call TRBJ2-1; unclear D gene. Trimming removed 3 bases from V and 5 bases from J, with 5 bases in between. The CDR3 is made up of 12 amino acids. CDR1 is SGHVS and CDR2 is FQNEAQ in the germline V gene. The CDR3 loop reads CASSFTDNEQFF. CDR3 nucleotide sequence: TGTGCCAGCAGCTTTACGGACAATGAGCAGTTCTTC.

V and J are TRBV7-9 and TRBJ2-7; D is possibly TRBD2 (6 bases). Trimming shortened V by 8 bases and J by 5 bases, and 13 bases separated the two germline ends. Germline CDR1 and CDR2: SEHNR and FQNEAQ (reference sequence). This CDR3 is 12 amino acids long. CDR3 region: CASGTSGDEQYV. The CDR3 region has the DNA TGTGCCAGCGGAACCTCGGGGGACGAGCAGTACGTC.

The V call is TRBV7-9, the J call TRBJ2-7, with TRBD2 matching over 12 bases. Per germline, CDR1 SEHNR and CDR2 FQNEAQ (reference sequence). The V gene end was trimmed by 6 bases and the J gene end by 2 bases; junction bases not matched to a gene: 8. The CDR3 spans 16 residues. CDR3 sequence (DNA): TGTGCCAGCAGTCCACTGACTAGCGGGGGAGCCTACGAGCAGTACGTC. Amino acids: CASSPLTSGGAYEQYV.

The V and J genes are TRBV20-1 and TRBJ1-5; D remains ambiguous. Germline CDR1 is DFQATT and CDR2 is SNEGSKA (reference sequence). V was cut by 0 bases and J by 7 bases, with 16 bases left in between. The CDR3 spans 15 residues. The CDR3 sequence: CSARDSEGFGQPQHF. In nucleotides, the CDR3 is TGCAGTGCTAGAGATTCCGAGGGTTTCGGCCAGCCCCAGCATTTT.

The chain carries TRBV7-9 and TRBJ1-1; no clear D gene. Trimming took off 5 bases at V and 1 base at J, with 14 bases between the two ends. The CDR3 covers 15 residues. CDR1 and CDR2 from the germline V gene are SEHNR and FQNEAQ (reference sequence). The CDR3 sequence is CASSPAIGPNTEAFF. Here the CDR3 DNA reads TGTGCCAGCAGCCCCGCCATTGGCCCGAACACTGAAGCTTTCTTT.

The J gene is TRBJ1-2, the V gene TRBV5-1, with a possible D match to TRBD1 (6 bases). Germline V gene lookup returns CDR1 SGHRS and CDR2 YFSETQ. V lost 2 bases to trimming and J lost 8 bases, with 13 bases between them. The CDR3 loop spans 13 amino acids. The CDR3 here is CASSLNRAEGYTF. CDR3 bases: TGCGCCAGCAGCTTAAACAGGGCCGAGGGCTACACCTTC.

The chain has TRBV13 and TRBJ2-3, with TRBD1 matching over 8 bases. Germline V gives CDR1 PRHDT, CDR2 FYEKMQ (reference sequence). The CDR3 is 15 amino acids. The trim removed 3 bases at V and 1 base at J, leaving 3 bases unmatched. The CDR3 is CASSLEGQGTDTQYF. CDR3 sequence (DNA): TGTGCCAGCAGCTTGGAGGGACAGGGCACAGATACGCAGTATTTT.

This chain links TRBV7-9 with TRBJ2-7, with D possibly matching TRBD1 (6 bases). There are 11 residues in the CDR3. Looked up from germline, CDR1 is SEHNR and CDR2 is FQNEAQ (reference sequence). V gave up 7 bases and J gave up 3 bases, with 7 bases separating them. The CDR3 DNA reads TGTGCCAGCACAGGGGACTACGAGCAGTACTTC. It encodes CASTGDYEQYF.